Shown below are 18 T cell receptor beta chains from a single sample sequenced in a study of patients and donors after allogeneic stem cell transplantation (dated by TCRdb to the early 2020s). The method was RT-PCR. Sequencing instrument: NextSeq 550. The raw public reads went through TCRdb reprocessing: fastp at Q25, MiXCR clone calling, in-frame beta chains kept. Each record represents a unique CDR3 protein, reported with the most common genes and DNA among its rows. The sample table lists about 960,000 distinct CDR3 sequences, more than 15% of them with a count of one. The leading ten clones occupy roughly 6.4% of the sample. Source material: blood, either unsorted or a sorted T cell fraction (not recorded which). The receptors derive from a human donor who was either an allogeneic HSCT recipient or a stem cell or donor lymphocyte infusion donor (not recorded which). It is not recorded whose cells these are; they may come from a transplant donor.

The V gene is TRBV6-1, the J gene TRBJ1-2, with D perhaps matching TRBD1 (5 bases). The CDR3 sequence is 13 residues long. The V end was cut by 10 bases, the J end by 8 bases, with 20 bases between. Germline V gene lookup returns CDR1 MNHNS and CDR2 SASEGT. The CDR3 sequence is CAILPDSLWGYTF. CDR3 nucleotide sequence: TGTGCCATCCTACCCGACAGCCTCTGGGGCTACACCTTC.

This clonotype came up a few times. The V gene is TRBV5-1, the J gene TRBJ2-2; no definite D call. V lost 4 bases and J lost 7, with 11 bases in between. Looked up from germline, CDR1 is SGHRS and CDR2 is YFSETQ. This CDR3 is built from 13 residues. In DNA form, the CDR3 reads TGCGCCAGCAGCCCGTCTATAGGCGGGGAGCTGTTTTTT. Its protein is CASSPSIGGELFF.

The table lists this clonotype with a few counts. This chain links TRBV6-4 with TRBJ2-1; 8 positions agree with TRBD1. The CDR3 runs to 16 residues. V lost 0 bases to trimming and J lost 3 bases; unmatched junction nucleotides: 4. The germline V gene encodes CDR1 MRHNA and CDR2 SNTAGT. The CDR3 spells CASSDSSRGLYNEQFF. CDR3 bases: TGTGCCAGCAGTGACTCGTCCAGGGGGCTCTACAATGAGCAGTTCTTC.

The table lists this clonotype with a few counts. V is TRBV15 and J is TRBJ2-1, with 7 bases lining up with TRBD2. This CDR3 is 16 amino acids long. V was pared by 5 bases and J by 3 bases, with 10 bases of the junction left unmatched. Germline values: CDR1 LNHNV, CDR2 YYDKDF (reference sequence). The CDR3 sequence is CATSPLGGGVYNEQFF. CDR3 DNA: TGTGCCACCAGCCCACTAGGCGGGGGAGTCTACAATGAGCAGTTCTTC.

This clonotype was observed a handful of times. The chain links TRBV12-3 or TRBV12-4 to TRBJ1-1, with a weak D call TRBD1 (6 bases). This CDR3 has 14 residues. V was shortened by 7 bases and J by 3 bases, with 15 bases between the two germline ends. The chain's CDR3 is CASTPGQTYTEAFF. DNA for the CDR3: TGTGCCAGCACCCCGGGACAAACTTACACTGAAGCTTTCTTT.

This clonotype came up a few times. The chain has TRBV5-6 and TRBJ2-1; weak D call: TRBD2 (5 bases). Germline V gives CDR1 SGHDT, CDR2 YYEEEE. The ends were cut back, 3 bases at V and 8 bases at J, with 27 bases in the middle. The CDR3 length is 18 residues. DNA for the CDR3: TGTGCCAGCAGCTCCAACTCTAGAAGGAGGTGGGTTGGCCATGAGCAGTTCTTC. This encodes CASSSNSRRRWVGHEQFF.

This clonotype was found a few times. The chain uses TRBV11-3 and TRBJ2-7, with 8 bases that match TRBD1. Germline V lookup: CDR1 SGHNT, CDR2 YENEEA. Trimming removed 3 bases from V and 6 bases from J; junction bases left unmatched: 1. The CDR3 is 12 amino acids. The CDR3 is CASSFTGGEQYF. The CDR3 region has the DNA TGTGCCAGCAGCTTTACAGGGGGCGAGCAGTACTTC.

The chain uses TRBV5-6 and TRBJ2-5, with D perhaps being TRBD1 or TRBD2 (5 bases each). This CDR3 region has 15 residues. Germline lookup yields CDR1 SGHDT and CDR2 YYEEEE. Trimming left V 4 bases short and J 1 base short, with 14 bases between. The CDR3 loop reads CASSPPTGAQETQYF. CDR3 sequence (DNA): TGTGCCAGCAGCCCGCCCACCGGGGCCCAAGAGACCCAGTACTTC.

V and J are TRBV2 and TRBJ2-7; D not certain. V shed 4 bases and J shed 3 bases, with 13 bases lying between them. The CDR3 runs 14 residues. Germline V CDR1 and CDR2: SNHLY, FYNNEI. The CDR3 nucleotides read TGTGCCAGCAGTGGTAGTCCCCCCTTCTACGAGCAGTACTTC. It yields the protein CASSGSPPFYEQYF.

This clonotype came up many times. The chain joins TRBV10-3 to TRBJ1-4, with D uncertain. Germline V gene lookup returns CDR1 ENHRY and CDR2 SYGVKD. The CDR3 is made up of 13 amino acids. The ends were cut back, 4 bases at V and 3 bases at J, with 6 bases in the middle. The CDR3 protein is CAISGQPNEKLFF. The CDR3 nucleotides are TGTGCCATCAGTGGGCAGCCTAATGAAAAACTGTTTTTT.

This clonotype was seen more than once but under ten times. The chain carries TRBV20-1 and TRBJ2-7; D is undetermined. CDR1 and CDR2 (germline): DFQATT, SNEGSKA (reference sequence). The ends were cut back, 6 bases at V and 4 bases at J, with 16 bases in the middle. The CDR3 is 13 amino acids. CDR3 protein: CSARFGQAYEQYF. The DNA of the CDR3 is TGCAGTGCACGCTTCGGTCAAGCTTACGAGCAGTACTTC.

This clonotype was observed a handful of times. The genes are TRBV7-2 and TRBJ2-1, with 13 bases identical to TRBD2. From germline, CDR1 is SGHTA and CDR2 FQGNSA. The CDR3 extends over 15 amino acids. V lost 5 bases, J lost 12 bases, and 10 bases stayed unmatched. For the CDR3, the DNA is TGTGCCAGCAGCGAAGGACTAGCGGGAGCGGGGACGCAGTTCTTC. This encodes CASSEGLAGAGTQFF.

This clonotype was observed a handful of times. In DNA, the CDR3 is TGTGCCAGCAGTCTACCCGAGAGAGGAGAGAAAAACACCGGGGAGCTGTTTTTT. The encoded protein is CASSLPERGEKNTGELFF. The chain couples TRBV11-1 to TRBJ2-2; D remains unclear. The CDR3 has 18 amino acids. The germline CDR1 and CDR2 sequences are SGHAT and FQDESV (reference sequence). Trimming pared 6 bases from V and 2 bases from J, leaving 22 bases between.

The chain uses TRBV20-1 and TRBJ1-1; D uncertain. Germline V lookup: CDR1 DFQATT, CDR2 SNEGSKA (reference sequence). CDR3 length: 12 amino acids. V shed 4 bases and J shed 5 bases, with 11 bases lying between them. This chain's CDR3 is CSAKDFLTEAFF. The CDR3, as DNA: TGCAGTGCTAAGGATTTTTTGACTGAAGCTTTCTTT.

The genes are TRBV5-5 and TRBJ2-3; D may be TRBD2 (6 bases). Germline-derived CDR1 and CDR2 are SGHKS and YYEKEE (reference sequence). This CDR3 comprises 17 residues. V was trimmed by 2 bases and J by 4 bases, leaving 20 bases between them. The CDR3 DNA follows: TGTGCCAGCAGCTTAAGGGTACGGGAGATTAGCGCAGATACGCAGTATTTT. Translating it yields CASSLRVREISADTQYF. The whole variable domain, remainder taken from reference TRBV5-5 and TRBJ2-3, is DAGVTQSPTHLIKTRGQQVTLRCSPISGHKSVSWYQQVLGQGPQFIFQYYEKEERGRGNFPDRFSARQFPNYSSELNVNALLLGDSALYLCASSLRVREISADTQYFGPGTRLTVL.

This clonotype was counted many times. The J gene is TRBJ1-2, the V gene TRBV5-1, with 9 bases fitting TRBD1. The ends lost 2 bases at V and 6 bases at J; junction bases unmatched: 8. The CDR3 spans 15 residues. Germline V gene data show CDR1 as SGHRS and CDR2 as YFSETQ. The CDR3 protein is CASSFGDRELDGYTF. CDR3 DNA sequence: TGCGCCAGCAGCTTTGGGGACAGGGAATTGGATGGCTACACCTTC.

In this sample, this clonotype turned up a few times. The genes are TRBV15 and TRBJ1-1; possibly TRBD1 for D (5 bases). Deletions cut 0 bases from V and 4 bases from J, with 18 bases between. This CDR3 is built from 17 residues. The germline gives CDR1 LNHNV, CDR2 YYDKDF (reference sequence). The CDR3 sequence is CATSREKFEEGSTEAFF. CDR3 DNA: TGTGCCACCAGCAGAGAGAAGTTTGAGGAGGGGAGCACTGAAGCTTTCTTT.

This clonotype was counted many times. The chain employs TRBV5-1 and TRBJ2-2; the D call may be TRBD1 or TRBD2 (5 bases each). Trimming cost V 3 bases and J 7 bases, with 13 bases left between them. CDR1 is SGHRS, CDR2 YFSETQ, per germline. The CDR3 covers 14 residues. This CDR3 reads CASSYLGTNGELFF. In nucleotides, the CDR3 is TGCGCCAGCAGCTACCTGGGGACCAACGGGGAGCTGTTTTTT.